These 23 T cell receptor beta chains share one sample of origin, sequenced in a study of identical twins. MiXCR, applied by TCRdb to the 5' RACE reads, yields one record per CDR3 protein. The repertoire holds hundreds of thousands of distinct CDR3 sequences, with roughly 20% as singletons. This sample also belongs to another study, concerning T cells expressing NK-cell markers.

Sequencing was performed on PBMCs. Receptors originate from a woman aged 18-29 years in good health.

The CDR3 protein is CASSGRRRPPEGKLFF. The CDR3 DNA reads as TGTGCCAGCAGTGGACGTAGACGGCCTCCGGAGGGAAAACTGTTTTTT. The chain combines TRBV12-3 or TRBV12-4 with TRBJ1-4; D is ambiguous. Trimming left V 5 bases short and J 10 bases short, with 23 bases between. This CDR3 is built from 16 residues.

The chain joins TRBV28 to TRBJ2-4; TRBD2 might be the D (6 bases). Trimming took off 3 bases at V and 8 bases at J, with 11 bases between the two ends. The germline V gene has CDR1 MDHEN and CDR2 SYDVKM. This CDR3 region has 13 residues. As DNA, the CDR3 is TGTGCCAGCAGTTTGGCGGGAAGCGACATTCAGTACTTC. It yields the protein CASSLAGSDIQYF.

This clonotype has a handful of counts. The V gene is TRBV10-3, the J gene TRBJ2-1; 7 bases fit TRBD1. Germline CDR1 and CDR2: ENHRY and SYGVKD. The CDR3 has 14 amino acids. J lost 8 bases, V lost 0 bases, and 4 bases had no gene match. The CDR3 here is CAISESTGIDEQFF. The CDR3 DNA reads TGTGCCATCAGTGAGTCGACAGGGATCGATGAGCAGTTCTTC.

The rearrangement uses TRBV5-6 and TRBJ2-7; TRBD1 matches 8 bases. The ends lost 2 bases at V and 5 bases at J; junction bases unmatched: 3. This CDR3 comprises 13 residues. Germline values: CDR1 SGHDT, CDR2 YYEEEE. The CDR3 DNA is TGTGCCAGCAGCTTCAACAGGGGGAACGAGCAGTACTTC. Amino acids: CASSFNRGNEQYF.

The V call is TRBV24-1, the J call TRBJ2-1; perhaps TRBD2 as D (7 bases). The germline CDR1 and CDR2 sequences are KGHDR and SFDVKD. V lost 5 bases, J lost 5 bases, and 12 bases lay in between. The CDR3 length is 14 residues. The CDR3 coding sequence is TGTGCCACCAGTGCTGCCGGGGGGCACAATGAGCAGTTCTTC. This codes for CATSAAGGHNEQFF.

This clonotype was seen a handful of times. The chain recombines TRBV29-1 with TRBJ1-2; D not certain. In germline, CDR1 is SQVTM, CDR2 ANQGSEA. This CDR3 has 13 amino acids. With 6 bases removed from V and 4 bases from J, the gap between germline ends came to 15 bases. The CDR3 sequence: CSVERTARYGYTF. The CDR3 DNA reads as TGCAGCGTGGAAAGGACGGCCCGCTATGGCTACACCTTC.

The rearrangement joins TRBV12-3 or TRBV12-4 to TRBJ2-3; D might be TRBD1 (7 bases). V shed 5 bases and J shed 11 bases, with 17 bases lying between them. This CDR3 has 13 amino acids. The CDR3 DNA is TGTGCCAGCAGTCCGCGGCACAGGGGAGGGCAGTATTTT. Protein: CASSPRHRGGQYF.

This clonotype has only a few counts. The chain employs TRBV25-1 and TRBJ2-2; D is unclear. Per germline, CDR1 MGHDK and CDR2 SYGVNS. This CDR3 contains 11 residues. Trimming left V 0 bases short and J 7 bases short, with 0 bases between. CDR3 nucleotide sequence: TGTGCCAGCAGTGAATACGGGGAGCTGTTTTTT. Translated: CASSEYGELFF.

The V gene is TRBV10-3, the J gene TRBJ2-7; D not resolved. This CDR3 has 13 amino acids. The V end was cut by 0 bases, the J end by 5 bases, with 8 bases between. Per the germline V gene, CDR1 is ENHRY and CDR2 is SYGVKD. This chain's CDR3 is CAISESRPHEQYF. CDR3 sequence (DNA): TGTGCCATCAGTGAGTCGAGACCTCACGAGCAGTACTTC.

The chain recombines TRBV28 with TRBJ2-7, with D perhaps TRBD1 or TRBD2 (5 bases each). The germline gives CDR1 MDHEN, CDR2 SYDVKM. This CDR3 has 15 residues. The germline V and J ends were trimmed by 4 bases and 7 bases, with 20 bases remaining between them. The CDR3 nucleotides are TGTGCCAGCAGTTCCCCCGGGACCCCGCGTGGGGAGCAGTACTTC. Residues: CASSSPGTPRGEQYF.

The chain joins TRBV12-3 or TRBV12-4 to TRBJ1-1; no clear D. The V and J ends lost 7 bases and 7 bases respectively, with 22 bases between them. The CDR3 covers 15 residues. As DNA, the CDR3 is TGTGCCAGCACCCCGAGTAGCAGGAGCGGCCTTGAAGCTTTCTTT. Translation gives CASTPSSRSGLEAFF.

The gene calls are TRBV30 and TRBJ2-1, with D perhaps matching TRBD2 (5 bases). V was pared by 0 bases and J by 7 bases, with 13 bases between. This CDR3 region has 14 residues. The V gene's germline CDR1 is GTSNPN and CDR2 SVGIG (reference sequence). The CDR3 nucleotides are TGTGCCTGGAGTGTGGGAGCTAGCCGGAATGAGCAGTTCTTC. Translating gives CAWSVGASRNEQFF. Using reference TRBV30 and TRBJ2-1 for the parts outside the CDR3, the full variable domain is SQTIHQWPATLVQPVGSPLSLECTVEGTSNPNLYWYRQAAGRGLQLLFYSVGIGQISSEVPQNLSASRPQDRQFILSSKKLLLSDSGFYLCAWSVGASRNEQFFGPGTRLTVL.

The rearrangement joins TRBV7-8 to TRBJ2-3, with a tentative D call TRBD2 (6 bases). Germline CDR1 reads SGHVS; CDR2 reads FQNEAQ. Deletions cut 5 bases from V and 2 bases from J, with 14 bases between. There are 15 residues in the CDR3. CDR3 coding DNA: TGTGCCAGCAGCCCCACCGGACTAACCACAGATACGCAGTATTTT. Translated, it gives CASSPTGLTTDTQYF.

This chain joins TRBV5-1 and TRBJ2-1, with D perhaps matching TRBD1 (7 bases). V lost 2 bases and J 6 bases, leaving 18 bases between the germline ends. Germline V CDR1 and CDR2: SGHRS, YFSETQ. The CDR3 sequence is 16 residues long. The CDR3 bases are TGCGCCAGCAGCTTACAAAGCGCAGGGGGAGGCAATGAGCAGTTCTTC. Protein: CASSLQSAGGGNEQFF.

The V and J genes are TRBV4-3 and TRBJ2-7, with D maybe TRBD2 (6 bases). V was cut by 1 base and J by 0 bases, with 10 bases left in between. Germline loops: CDR1 LGHNA, CDR2 YSLEER. The CDR3 is 15 residues long. The DNA of the CDR3 is TGCGCCAGCAGCCAAGGGGTAGCGGCCTCCTACGAGCAGTACTTC. Amino acid sequence: CASSQGVAASYEQYF.

The V gene is TRBV7-8, the J gene TRBJ2-7; D is ambiguous. Trimming removed 6 bases at V and 3 bases at J, with 18 bases between. The CDR3 is 15 amino acids. Per germline, CDR1 SGHVS and CDR2 FQNEAQ. The CDR3 sequence: CASRYNRDYVYEQYF. The CDR3 nucleotides read TGTGCCAGCAGGTATAACAGAGATTACGTCTACGAGCAGTACTTC.

The chain uses TRBV20-1 and TRBJ2-7, with D possibly being TRBD1 (6 bases). With 2 bases removed from V and 1 base from J, the gap between germline ends came to 12 bases. The CDR3 runs 14 residues. Germline CDR1 DFQATT, CDR2 SNEGSKA (reference sequence). DNA for the CDR3: TGCAGTGCTAGAAGAACAGGGAATTCCTACGAGCAGTACTTC. This codes for CSARRTGNSYEQYF.

The chain couples TRBV7-8 to TRBJ2-3; 15 bases match TRBD2. The CDR3 totals 18 residues. The J segment lost 3 bases and the V segment lost 3 bases, leaving 7 bases of the junction unmatched. Germline values: CDR1 SGHVS, CDR2 FQNEAQ. The CDR3 protein is CASSLAGTSGRTTDTQYF. The CDR3 nucleotides read TGTGCCAGCAGCTTGGCCGGGACTAGCGGGAGGACGACAGATACGCAGTATTTT.

The chain has TRBV5-6 and TRBJ2-1, with a weak D call TRBD2 (5 bases). Trimming cost V 0 bases and J 6 bases, with 16 bases left between them. Germline lookup yields CDR1 SGHDT and CDR2 YYEEEE. The CDR3 is 16 residues long. The CDR3 region is CASSLDSIYGVNEQFF. CDR3 in DNA: TGTGCCAGCAGCTTGGATAGCATATACGGGGTCAATGAGCAGTTCTTC. The variable domain in full, with the rest retrieved from reference TRBV5-6 and TRBJ2-1, is DAGVTQSPTHLIKTRGQQVTLRCSPKSGHDTVSWYQQALGQGPQFIFQYYEEEERQRGNFPDRFSGHQFPNYSSELNVNALLLGDSALYLCASSLDSIYGVNEQFFGPGTRLTVL.

This sequence joins TRBV7-9 and TRBJ2-7; TRBD2 matches at 8 bases. Losses at the gene ends were 5 bases for V and 5 bases for J; bases not matched to a gene: 8. Per the germline V gene, CDR1 is SEHNR and CDR2 is FQNEAQ (reference sequence). The CDR3 is 14 residues long. CDR3 loop: CASSLGLGGDEQYF. The CDR3 nucleotides read TGTGCCAGCAGCCTGGGACTAGGCGGGGACGAGCAGTACTTC.

The chain combines TRBV12-3 or TRBV12-4 with TRBJ2-5; D is unresolved. Trimming took 0 bases from V and 7 from J, leaving 12 bases between them. The CDR3 totals 14 residues. CDR3 DNA sequence: TGTGCCAGCAGTTTAGCGTCGGGCACACTGACCCAGTACTTC. Residues: CASSLASGTLTQYF.

This chain uses TRBV29-1 with TRBJ2-6; D not certain. Trimming removed 4 bases at V and 2 bases at J, with 6 bases between. The germline gives CDR1 SQVTM, CDR2 ANQGSEA. The CDR3 has 13 residues. This CDR3 is CSVVLAGANVLTF. Here the CDR3 DNA reads TGCAGCGTTGTACTGGCTGGGGCCAACGTCCTGACTTTC. Filled out from reference TRBV29-1 and TRBJ2-6, the complete variable domain reads SAVISQKPSRDICQRGTSLTIQCQVDSQVTMMFWYRQQPGQSLTLIATANQGSEATYESGFVIDKFPISRPNLTFSTLTVSNMSPEDSSIYLCSVVLAGANVLTFGAGSRLTVL.

The rearrangement links TRBV7-9 to TRBJ2-1; the match to TRBD2 covers 8 bases. CDR1 and CDR2 (germline): SEHNR, FQNEAQ (reference sequence). V was pared by 7 bases and J by 12 bases, with 11 bases of the junction left unmatched. This CDR3 region has 13 residues. This CDR3 is CASNLNSGTPQFF. In DNA, the CDR3 is TGTGCCAGCAACCTCAATAGCGGGACCCCGCAGTTCTTC.